Listed here are 20 T cell receptor beta chains from one sample, sequenced in a study of identical twins. Each CDR3 protein gets one entry after TCRdb re-called the 5' RACE reads with MiXCR. Here the sample spans about 200,000 distinct CDR3 sequences, roughly 9.4% being singletons. The sequenced sample consisted of memory (CD45RO+) T cells sorted from blood. These receptor sequences come from a woman in her late teens or twenties in good health.

This clonotype showed up many times. V is TRBV20-1 and J is TRBJ1-1; D perhaps matches TRBD1 (5 bases). Looked up from germline, CDR1 is DFQATT and CDR2 is SNEGSKA (reference sequence). The V gene lost 0 bases and the J gene lost 2 bases, with 10 bases spanning the gap. This CDR3 spans 14 amino acids. The chain's CDR3 is CSARDLRTNTEAFF. CDR3 nucleotides: TGCAGTGCTAGAGACCTCAGGACAAACACTGAAGCTTTCTTT.

This clonotype was seen repeatedly, ten times or more. The chain employs TRBV5-1 and TRBJ1-1, with D uncertain. The CDR3 covers 13 residues. V was trimmed by 5 bases and J by 0 bases, leaving 8 bases between them. Germline CDR1 SGHRS, CDR2 YFSETQ. In DNA form, the CDR3 reads TGCGCCAGCAGGGGCCAAATGAACACTGAAGCTTTCTTT. Protein sequence: CASRGQMNTEAFF.

This clonotype was observed a handful of times. This chain joins TRBV20-1 and TRBJ2-7, with TRBD2 identical over 10 bases. Looked up from germline, CDR1 is DFQATT and CDR2 is SNEGSKA (reference sequence). The V gene end was trimmed by 5 bases and the J gene end by 3 bases; junction bases not matched to a gene: 4. This CDR3 is built from 13 residues. CDR3 amino acids: CSASGLADYEQYF. The CDR3 nucleotides are TGCAGTGCTTCCGGACTAGCGGACTACGAGCAGTACTTC.

This clonotype was counted at least ten times. V usage is TRBV27 and J usage is TRBJ2-3, with TRBD1 matching over 8 bases. Germline CDR1 reads MNHEY; CDR2 reads SMNVEV (reference sequence). The CDR3 totals 16 residues. V was clipped by 10 bases and J by 3 bases; unmatched bases: 15. The CDR3 loop reads CATHRRGRAPTDTQYF. The CDR3 DNA reads TGTGCCACCCACCGCAGGGGGCGGGCTCCGACAGATACGCAGTATTTT.

The CDR3 spells CSARTGGSRGEQFF. The CDR3 DNA sequence: TGCAGTGCCCGGACAGGGGGCTCGAGAGGTGAGCAGTTCTTC. The chain couples TRBV20-1 to TRBJ2-1, with TRBD1 identical over 11 bases. The CDR3 has 14 amino acids. J was trimmed by 9 bases and V by 6 bases; bases with no gene match: 10. Germline V lookup: CDR1 DFQATT, CDR2 SNEGSKA (reference sequence).

The rearrangement links TRBV20-1 to TRBJ1-1; TRBD1 matches 8 bases. Trimming cost V 6 bases and J 1 base; bases outside gene matches: 7. Germline CDR1 and CDR2: DFQATT and SNEGSKA (reference sequence). The CDR3 length is 14 residues. The CDR3: CSAGPGQANTEAFF. In DNA, the CDR3 is TGCAGTGCCGGGCCGGGACAGGCGAACACTGAAGCTTTCTTT.

The sample holds a few counts of this clonotype. The chain combines TRBV6-1 with TRBJ2-1, with a weak D call TRBD1 (6 bases). CDR1 and CDR2 (germline): MNHNS, SASEGT. Trimming took off 4 bases at V and 5 bases at J, with 18 bases between the two ends. The CDR3 is made up of 16 amino acids. The DNA for the CDR3 is TGTGCCAGCAGTGTTCGGACAGCCATTGGACACAATGAGCAGTTCTTC. This sequence encodes CASSVRTAIGHNEQFF.

V gene TRBV11-3 combines with J gene TRBJ2-7, with D uncertain. CDR1 is SGHNT, CDR2 YENEEA, per germline. The CDR3 has 12 amino acids. Trimming took 6 bases from V and 3 from J, leaving 9 bases between them. Here the CDR3 DNA reads TGTGCCAGCAGGAGGTCGGGCTACGAGCAGTACTTC. Protein sequence: CASRRSGYEQYF.

This clonotype was seen a handful of times. The J gene is TRBJ2-4, the V gene TRBV11-2; TRBD2 agrees at 10 bases. Germline CDR1 is SGHAT and CDR2 is FQNNGV. Losses at the gene ends were 5 bases for V and 6 bases for J; bases not matched to a gene: 16. CDR3 length: 18 residues. The CDR3: CASSRFADLAGALNIQYF. CDR3 DNA sequence: TGTGCCAGCAGCCGATTTGCTGACCTAGCGGGGGCACTAAACATTCAGTACTTC. The whole variable domain, filled in from reference TRBV11-2 and TRBJ2-4, reads EAGVAQSPRYKIIEKRQSVAFWCNPISGHATLYWYQQILGQGPKLLIQFQNNGVVDDSQLPKDRFSAERLKGVDSTLKIQPAKLEDSAVYLCASSRFADLAGALNIQYFGAGTRLSVL.

The rearrangement links TRBV6-1 to TRBJ2-2, with TRBD2 matching 7 bases. J lost 3 bases, V lost 8 bases, and 9 bases had no gene match. The germline CDR1 and CDR2 sequences are MNHNS and SASEGT. The CDR3 sequence is 15 residues long. The CDR3 is CASFRTSAYTGELFF. CDR3 DNA: TGTGCCAGCTTTAGAACTAGCGCCTACACCGGGGAGCTGTTTTTT.

This clonotype was counted many times. The gene calls are TRBV3-1 and TRBJ2-7, with no clear D. Deletions cut 0 bases from V and 5 bases from J, with 5 bases between. Looked up from germline, CDR1 is LGHDT and CDR2 is YNNKEL (reference sequence). The CDR3 has 12 residues. The CDR3 sequence is CASSQDSHEQYF. As DNA, the CDR3 is TGTGCCAGCAGCCAAGATTCTCACGAGCAGTACTTC.

This clonotype was counted a few times. CDR3 region: CASSTLGPGTTDTQYF. In DNA form, the CDR3 reads TGCGCCAGCAGCACTCTGGGGCCTGGCACAACAGATACGCAGTATTTT. The J gene is TRBJ2-3, the V gene TRBV5-1; D is possibly TRBD1 (5 bases). Trimming left V 4 bases short and J 3 bases short, with 18 bases between. Germline CDR1 reads SGHRS; CDR2 reads YFSETQ. CDR3 length: 16 residues.

The CDR3 here is CASSLIGRTEAFF. For the CDR3, the DNA is TGTGCCAGCAGCCTGATAGGACGAACTGAAGCTTTCTTT. J is TRBJ1-1 and V is TRBV11-2, with unresolved D. This CDR3 has 13 residues. Germline V gene lookup returns CDR1 SGHAT and CDR2 FQNNGV. The V end was cut by 5 bases, the J end by 5 bases, with 12 bases between.

As regards this clonotype: Relative to the germline gene, one junction end is altered; a read error may explain this. The gene calls are TRBV9 and TRBJ2-3, with 8 positions matching TRBD2. The germline CDR1 and CDR2 sequences are SGDLS and YYNGEE. The CDR3 has 17 amino acids. The CDR3 region has the DNA TGTGCCAGCAGCGTAGCTACCAGCGGGGGACCCACATATACGCAGTATTTT. It is translated as CASSVATSGGPTYTQYF.

The chain employs TRBV7-9 and TRBJ1-1; 8 bases agree with TRBD1. This CDR3 contains 15 residues. The germline CDR1 and CDR2 sequences are SEHNR and FQNEAQ (reference sequence). Trimming removed 2 bases from V and 5 bases from J; junction bases left unmatched: 7. CDR3 sequence: CASSLPQGARTEAFF. The CDR3, as DNA: TGTGCCAGCAGCTTACCCCAGGGGGCAAGAACTGAAGCTTTCTTT.

This clonotype was seen at least ten times. The chain joins TRBV12-3 or TRBV12-4 to TRBJ2-5, with D possibly being TRBD1 (6 bases). V was cut by 6 bases and J by 4 bases, with 12 bases left in between. The CDR3 has 13 residues. The DNA for the CDR3 is TGTGCCAGCAGGAGACAGGTGCTAGAGACCCAGTACTTC. Amino acid sequence: CASRRQVLETQYF.

This clonotype was counted many times. The chain uses TRBV5-1 and TRBJ1-1; 10 bases agree with TRBD1. The V gene end was trimmed by 4 bases and the J gene end by 4 bases; junction bases not matched to a gene: 7. The CDR3 is 15 residues long. Germline V gives CDR1 SGHRS, CDR2 YFSETQ. The CDR3 region is CASSPQGQGTTEAFF. As DNA, the CDR3 is TGCGCCAGCAGCCCCCAGGGACAGGGGACCACTGAAGCTTTCTTT.

This clonotype was recorded a few times. V and J are TRBV7-2 and TRBJ2-7, with unresolved D. The CDR3 is 15 amino acids. Trimming pared 1 base from V and 1 base from J, leaving 11 bases between. Germline lookup yields CDR1 SGHTA and CDR2 FQGNSA. The CDR3 region is CASSLVALQSYEQYF. As DNA, the CDR3 is TGTGCCAGCAGCTTAGTAGCTCTGCAGTCCTACGAGCAGTACTTC.

This clonotype was detected ten times or more. This chain uses TRBV6-2 or TRBV6-3 with TRBJ2-1; TRBD2 is a possible D gene (5 bases). Germline CDR1 reads MNHEY; CDR2 reads SVGEGT. Trimming took 7 bases from V and 13 from J, leaving 20 bases between them. The CDR3 runs 13 residues. The CDR3 protein is CASTPNGLDLQFF. As DNA, the CDR3 is TGTGCCAGCACTCCCAACGGACTGGACTTACAGTTCTTC.

The chain joins TRBV20-1 to TRBJ1-6; the D gene is possibly TRBD1 (5 bases). The V gene's germline CDR1 is DFQATT and CDR2 SNEGSKA (reference sequence). The CDR3 has 15 amino acids. The V end was cut by 6 bases, the J end by 5 bases, with 17 bases between. The CDR3 bases are TGCAGTGCCAAAACGGGGGATCGGGATAATTCACCCCTCCACTTT. It yields the protein CSAKTGDRDNSPLHF.